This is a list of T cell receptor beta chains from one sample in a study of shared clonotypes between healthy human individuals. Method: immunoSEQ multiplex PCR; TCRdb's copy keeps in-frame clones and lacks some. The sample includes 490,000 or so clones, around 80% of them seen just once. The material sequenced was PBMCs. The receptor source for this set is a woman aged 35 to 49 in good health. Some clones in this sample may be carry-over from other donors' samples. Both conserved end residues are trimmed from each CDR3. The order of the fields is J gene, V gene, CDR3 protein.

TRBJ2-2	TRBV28	ASSLTGELF
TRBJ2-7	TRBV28	ASSLWTGSYEQY
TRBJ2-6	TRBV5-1	ASSGGSGANVLT
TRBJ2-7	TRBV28	ASSTGILEQY
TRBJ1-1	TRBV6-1	ASSEWDTYTEAF
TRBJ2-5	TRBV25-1	ASSDYSPGSETQY
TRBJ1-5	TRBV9	ASSVGFYSNQPQH
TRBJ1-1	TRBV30	AWSDRRGAGTEAF
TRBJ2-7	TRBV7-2	ASSFSESSYEQY
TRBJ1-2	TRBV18	ASSPRGGRLLYGYT